This TCR beta chain is from a study of beta chain features in type 1 diabetes. Reverse transcribing all isolated RNA meant expressed TCRB transcripts were sequenced. Average reads for naive, central memory and regulatory T cell samples were several million. Libraries were prepared by immunoSEQ multiplex PCR; TCRdb keeps only in-frame clonotypes and omits some of them. This sample has around 160,000 clones, with nearly 50% found just once. There are a few counts of this clone. Its antigen is not known. Per the germline V gene, CDR1 is SGHTA and CDR2 is FQGNSA. The CDR3 totals 15 residues. Unmatched junction bases numbered 9, after V lost 4 bases and J lost 6 bases. Whole-study results and caveats: Comparison showed that naive, central memory and Treg TCRB repertoires appeared more similar among patients than among healthy donors.

CD4+ naive, central memory, regulatory and stem cell-like memory subsets were isolated by sorting on CD45RO/CCR7/CD25/CD127/CD95/CD27. All of the sorted populations showed purity greater than 98%. The clonotype comes from a man younger than 30 in good health. The sequenced material came from Tregs from blood. The chain employs TRBV7-2 and TRBJ2-1; 7 nucleotides agree with TRBD2. Written as DNA, the CDR3 is TGTGCCAGCAGCTCCTGGACTAGAATGGGCAATGAGCAGTTCTTC. It specifies CASSSWTRMGNEQFF.